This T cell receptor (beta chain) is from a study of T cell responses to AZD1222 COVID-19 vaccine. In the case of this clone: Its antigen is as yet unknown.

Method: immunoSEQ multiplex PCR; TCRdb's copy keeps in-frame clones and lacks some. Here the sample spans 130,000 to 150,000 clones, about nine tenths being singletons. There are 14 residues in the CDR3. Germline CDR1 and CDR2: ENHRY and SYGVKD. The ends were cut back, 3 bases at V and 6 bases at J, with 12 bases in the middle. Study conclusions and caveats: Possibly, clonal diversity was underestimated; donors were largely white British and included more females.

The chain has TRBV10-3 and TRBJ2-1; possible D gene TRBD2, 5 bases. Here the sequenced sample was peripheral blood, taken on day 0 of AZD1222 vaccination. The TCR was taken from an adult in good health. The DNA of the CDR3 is TGTGCCATCAGTGACACCGAACGGGGCAATGAGCAGTTCTTC. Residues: CAISDTERGNEQFF.